These 30 T cell receptor beta chains were sequenced from one sample in a study of cytotoxic CD8 clonotypes in ibrutinib-treated CLL. The assay was immunoSEQ multiplex PCR, and TCRdb's table has in-frame clones only and misses some. The sample has 150,000 or so clones; 70% to 85% are singletons. Material: PBMCs, obtained after 12 months of ibrutinib treatment. The receptors come from a human donor with chronic lymphocytic leukemia.

This clone was seen a single time. This sample also contains other DNA sequences that code for the same CDR3. The chain uses TRBV18 and TRBJ1-1; D is unresolved. The CDR3 spans 13 residues. Trimming shortened V by 2 bases and J by 2 bases, and 6 bases separated the two germline ends. CDR1 and CDR2 from the germline V gene are KGHSH and LQKENI. CDR3 in amino acids: CASSPNGNTEAFF. The CDR3 DNA reads TGTGCCAGCTCACCAAACGGCAACACTGAAGCTTTCTTT.

This clone showed up just once. The gene calls are TRBV7-2 and TRBJ1-5; D is undetermined. This CDR3 is 13 amino acids long. Trimming left V 4 bases short and J 5 bases short, with 9 bases between. Germline lookup yields CDR1 SGHTA and CDR2 FQGNSA. The CDR3 DNA reads as TGTGCCAGCAGCTACAGACGGGATCAGCCCCAGCATTTT. Encoded protein: CASSYRRDQPQHF.

This chain joins TRBV5-1 and TRBJ2-7, with 7 bases fitting TRBD2. V lost 0 bases and J lost 3; bases outside the gene matches: 3. There are 14 residues in the CDR3. Germline assignment: CDR1 SGHRS and CDR2 YFSETQ. The CDR3 sequence is CASSLGASGYEQYF. In DNA, the CDR3 is TGCGCCAGCAGCTTGGGGGCTAGCGGCTACGAGCAGTACTTC.

V is TRBV5-1 and J is TRBJ2-7, with 8 bases matching TRBD1. Trimming at V came to 5 bases and at J to 2 bases, leaving 9 bases not matched to a gene. CDR3 length: 15 residues. Germline assignment: CDR1 SGHRS and CDR2 YFSETQ. CDR3 sequence reads: CASRPPGQETYEQYF. The CDR3 nucleotides are TGCGCCAGCAGACCTCCGGGACAGGAAACCTACGAGCAGTACTTC.

The genes are TRBV19 and TRBJ1-6; TRBD1 might be the D (6 bases). CDR3 length: 15 amino acids. V lost 6 bases and J 10 bases, leaving 19 bases between the germline ends. Germline-derived CDR1 and CDR2 are LNHDA and SQIVND (reference sequence). CDR3 bases: TGTGCCAGTAGGATTATCCGGGACAATCTCTCACCCCTCCACTTT. This translates into CASRIIRDNLSPLHF.

CDR3 amino acids: CASRTAGGPGKQFF. The CDR3 DNA reads TGTGCCAGCCGAACAGCGGGAGGGCCGGGTAAGCAGTTCTTC. The rearrangement links TRBV2 to TRBJ2-1; 10 bases map to TRBD2. Germline CDR1 and CDR2: SNHLY and FYNNEI. Trimming at V came to 8 bases and at J to 11 bases, leaving 12 bases not matched to a gene. CDR3 length: 14 residues.

The chain combines TRBV28 with TRBJ2-7; 8 positions agree with TRBD2. Germline V CDR1 and CDR2: MDHEN, SYDVKM. The ends lost 6 bases at V and 5 bases at J; junction bases unmatched: 3. The CDR3 is 12 residues long. CDR3 DNA: TGTGCCAGCAGCGGGGGGGCCGACGAGCAGTACTTC. It specifies CASSGGADEQYF.

The genes are TRBV6-5 and TRBJ2-5; 10 bases fit TRBD2. Germline V gene data show CDR1 as MNHEY and CDR2 as SVGAGI. The CDR3 loop spans 15 amino acids. The J segment lost 5 bases and the V segment lost 10 bases, leaving 13 bases of the junction unmatched. This CDR3 reads CATGRERGGRETQYF. The CDR3 DNA sequence: TGTGCCACCGGACGAGAGCGGGGGGGCCGGGAGACCCAGTACTTC.

Here the CDR3 reads CASKDRPTDTQYF. The DNA of the CDR3 is TGTGCCAGTAAAGACAGGCCAACAGATACGCAGTATTTT. V gene TRBV7-2 combines with J gene TRBJ2-3; D might be TRBD1 (6 bases). Germline CDR1 reads SGHTA; CDR2 reads FQGNSA. The CDR3 is 13 residues long. V dropped 9 bases and J dropped 3 bases, with 13 bases sitting between them. Full variable domain (rest looked up from reference TRBV7-2 and TRBJ2-3): GAGVSQSPSNKVTEKGKDVELRCDPISGHTALYWYRQSLGQGLEFLIYFQGNSAPDKSGLPSDRFSAERTGGSVSTLTIQRTQQEDSAVYLCASKDRPTDTQYFGPGTRLTVL.

The DNA for the CDR3 is TGTGCCAGTAGTATGAGTTCAGGGATGGTCGAGCAGTACTTC. Translated: CASSMSSGMVEQYF. The J gene is TRBJ2-7, the V gene TRBV19; possibly TRBD1 for D (5 bases). Trimming took 3 bases from V and 6 from J, leaving 15 bases between them. This CDR3 contains 14 residues. CDR1 and CDR2 (germline): LNHDA, SQIVND (reference sequence).

The chain uses TRBV28 and TRBJ2-7; TRBD1 agrees at 8 bases. The CDR3 has 16 amino acids. J gave up 2 bases and V 5 bases, and 11 bases lay outside the gene matches. CDR1 and CDR2 (germline): MDHEN, SYDVKM. As DNA, the CDR3 is TGTGCCAGCAGTCCCCAGCGGACAGGGCTCGCCTACGAGCAGTACTTC. Translating gives CASSPQRTGLAYEQYF. Using reference TRBV28 and TRBJ2-7 for the parts outside the CDR3, the full variable domain is DVKVTQSSRYLVKRTGEKVFLECVQDMDHENMFWYRQDPGLGLRLIYFSYDVKMKEKGDIPEGYSVSREKKERFSLILESASTNQTSMYLCASSPQRTGLAYEQYFGPGTRLTVT.

This chain joins TRBV4-3 and TRBJ1-1; 8 nucleotides line up with TRBD1. CDR1 and CDR2 (germline): LGHNA, YSLEER. Unmatched junction bases numbered 15, after V lost 0 bases and J lost 3 bases. This CDR3 is 19 amino acids long. The CDR3: CASSQDPDRGGFRDTEAFF. For the CDR3, the DNA is TGCGCCAGCAGCCAAGACCCCGACAGGGGCGGGTTTCGGGACACTGAAGCTTTCTTT.

The V gene is TRBV7-9, the J gene TRBJ2-1; 9 nucleotides match TRBD1. The CDR3 totals 15 residues. CDR1 is SEHNR and CDR2 is FQNEAQ in the germline V gene (reference sequence). Trimming at V came to 3 bases and at J to 6 bases, leaving 6 bases not matched to a gene. The CDR3 DNA reads TGTGCCAGCAGCTTTACAGGGGGCGTTAGCAATGAGCAGTTCTTC. It codes for CASSFTGGVSNEQFF.

The table lists this clone with a count of one. The V call is TRBV5-1, the J call TRBJ2-7, with 9 positions matching TRBD1. J lost 1 base, V lost 3 bases, and 5 bases had no gene match. This CDR3 is 15 amino acids long. CDR1 is SGHRS, CDR2 YFSETQ, per germline. The CDR3: CASSSSGTGSYEQYF. The CDR3 DNA sequence: TGCGCCAGCAGCTCCTCCGGGACAGGGTCCTACGAGCAGTACTTC.

The table lists this clone with a count of one. The gene calls are TRBV5-6 and TRBJ2-2; D is possibly TRBD2 (6 bases). Per germline, CDR1 SGHDT and CDR2 YYEEEE. CDR3 size: 17 residues. Trimming stripped 2 bases from V and 1 base from J, with 15 bases between. The chain's CDR3 is CASSLALEGLNTGELFF. CDR3 nucleotides: TGTGCCAGCAGCTTAGCCCTGGAGGGCTTGAACACCGGGGAGCTGTTTTTT. The whole variable domain, remainder taken from reference TRBV5-6 and TRBJ2-2, is DAGVTQSPTHLIKTRGQQVTLRCSPKSGHDTVSWYQQALGQGPQFIFQYYEEEERQRGNFPDRFSGHQFPNYSSELNVNALLLGDSALYLCASSLALEGLNTGELFFGEGSRLTVL.

This clone was counted a few times. The chain carries TRBV10-3 and TRBJ1-5; D is possibly TRBD1 (5 bases). Trimming shortened V by 0 bases and J by 1 base, and 7 bases separated the two germline ends. The germline gives CDR1 ENHRY, CDR2 SYGVKD. The CDR3 runs 15 residues. In DNA, the CDR3 is TGTGCCATCAGTGAGTCCGGGGGAAGCAATCAGCCCCAGCATTTT. Translated: CAISESGGSNQPQHF.

This clone was observed once. The chain recombines TRBV7-2 with TRBJ2-2; 7 bases match TRBD2. V shed 5 bases and J 0 bases; nucleotides not matched to a gene: 3. The CDR3 is 15 residues long. The germline CDR1 and CDR2 sequences are SGHTA and FQGNSA. The CDR3 protein is CASSISGPNTGELFF. CDR3 in DNA: TGTGCCAGCAGCATTAGCGGGCCGAACACCGGGGAGCTGTTTTTT.

This rearrangement joins TRBV10-3 to TRBJ2-3; unclear D gene. The CDR3 has 14 residues. Trimming took off 1 base at V and 1 base at J, with 6 bases between the two ends. The germline CDR1 and CDR2 sequences are ENHRY and SYGVKD. The DNA of the CDR3 is TGTGCCATCAGTGAGTTGTCCGGCACAGATACGCAGTATTTT. Translated: CAISELSGTDTQYF.

J is TRBJ1-4 and V is TRBV19; a possible D gene is TRBD1 (5 bases). V shed 5 bases and J shed 8 bases, with 12 bases lying between them. This CDR3 region has 13 residues. Germline CDR1 reads LNHDA; CDR2 reads SQIVND (reference sequence). Here the CDR3 DNA reads TGTGCCAGTAGTGACAGAAGAGGCGAAAAACTGTTTTTT. It translates to CASSDRRGEKLFF.

This clone has just a few counts. The chain employs TRBV28 and TRBJ1-2; D is ambiguous. This CDR3 contains 13 residues. CDR1 and CDR2 from the germline V gene are MDHEN and SYDVKM. V gave up 2 bases and J gave up 6 bases, with 10 bases separating them. The CDR3 region has the DNA TGTGCCAGCAGTTTAAGGATGATTGATGGCTACACCTTC. It specifies CASSLRMIDGYTF.

This chain connects TRBV28 to TRBJ1-6; TRBD1 might be the D (6 bases). Trimming took 8 bases from V and 13 from J, leaving 21 bases between them. Germline V gene sequence: CDR1 MDHEN, CDR2 SYDVKM. This CDR3 has 14 amino acids. CDR3 sequence: CASGTLGQSVPLHF. The CDR3 DNA is TGTGCCAGCGGGACCCTCGGACAGAGTGTTCCCCTCCACTTT.

This clone has just a few counts. This chain links TRBV19 with TRBJ1-2, with D perhaps TRBD1 (5 bases). Germline V gene sequence: CDR1 LNHDA, CDR2 SQIVND (reference sequence). Trimming shortened V by 6 bases and J by 6 bases, and 14 bases separated the two germline ends. The CDR3 is 13 amino acids. CDR3 DNA: TGTGCCAGTAGAATCCAGGGCAGCGATGGCTACACCTTC. It codes for CASRIQGSDGYTF.

The V gene is TRBV19, the J gene TRBJ2-3; D not resolved. CDR1 LNHDA and CDR2 SQIVND come from the germline V gene (reference sequence). The V end was cut by 9 bases, the J end by 2 bases, with 9 bases between. The CDR3 has 12 residues. CDR3 region: CARAPNTDTQYF. The CDR3 DNA reads as TGTGCCAGGGCCCCAAACACAGATACGCAGTATTTT.

The V gene is TRBV6-5, the J gene TRBJ1-4, with D hard to call. Germline-derived CDR1 and CDR2 are MNHEY and SVGAGI. V lost 1 base and J 7 bases, leaving 7 bases between the germline ends. CDR3 length: 13 amino acids. CDR3 sequence (DNA): TGTGCCAGCAGTTACTTGGACGGTGAAAAACTGTTTTTT. This codes for CASSYLDGEKLFF.

In its sample, this clone was seen once. The rearrangement links TRBV6-1 to TRBJ2-7; no clear D gene. Germline V gene data show CDR1 as MNHNS and CDR2 as SASEGT. CDR3 size: 13 residues. Trimming left V 3 bases short and J 4 bases short, with 10 bases between. CDR3 in amino acids: CASSESRWYEQYF. The CDR3 DNA reads TGTGCCAGCAGTGAGTCCAGGTGGTACGAGCAGTACTTC.

This clone was found a few times. One end of the junction is discordant with germline, which a read error may explain. The rearrangement uses TRBV7-9 and TRBJ1-1; D is ambiguous. CDR1 SEHNR and CDR2 FQNEAQ come from the germline V gene (reference sequence). The CDR3 is 8 amino acids. The CDR3 coding sequence is TGTGCCAGCAGCCTTTTTGGGTTT. It encodes CASSLFGF. Based on the CDR3 plus reference TRBV7-9 and TRBJ1-1, the full variable domain is DTGVSQNPRHKITKRGQNVTFRCDPISEHNRLYWYRQTLGQGPEFLTYFQNEAQLEKSRLLSDRFSAERPKGSFSTLEIQRTEQGDSAMYLCASSLFGFGQGTRLTVV.

The chain uses TRBV5-1 and TRBJ2-7; D is unclear. Trimming pared 3 bases from V and 0 bases from J, leaving 1 base between. Germline lookup yields CDR1 SGHRS and CDR2 YFSETQ. The length of the CDR3 is 11 residues. For the CDR3, the DNA is TGCGCCAGCAGCTCCTCCTACGAGCAGTACTTC. Residues: CASSSSYEQYF.

This clone is medium-sized by share. The J gene is TRBJ2-7, the V gene TRBV27; 15 positions agree with TRBD2. CDR3 size: 19 residues. V shed 6 bases, J shed 4 bases, and the junction held 16 bases outside the gene matches. Germline V CDR1 and CDR2: MNHEY, SMNVEV (reference sequence). This CDR3 is CASSSLGGSGLAGGYEQYF. CDR3 coding DNA: TGTGCCAGCAGCTCCCTCGGGGGCTCGGGACTAGCGGGAGGATACGAGCAGTACTTC.

V is TRBV20-1 and J is TRBJ2-3; D call uncertain. In germline, CDR1 is DFQATT, CDR2 SNEGSKA (reference sequence). This CDR3 comprises 11 residues. Deletions cut 4 bases from V and 7 bases from J, with 9 bases between. CDR3 sequence reads: CSAKDPYTQYF. In DNA, the CDR3 is TGCAGTGCTAAAGACCCTTATACGCAGTATTTT.

This clone was recorded once. The genes are TRBV4-3 and TRBJ1-5; 7 positions agree with TRBD1. V was pared by 4 bases and J by 0 bases, with 6 bases of the junction left unmatched. The CDR3 spans 16 residues. In germline, CDR1 is LGHNA, CDR2 YSLEER. CDR3 amino acids: CASSPQTGYSNQPQHF. The CDR3 DNA sequence: TGCGCCAGCAGCCCGCAGACAGGGTATAGCAATCAGCCCCAGCATTTT.